This entry is about one T cell receptor beta chain. Its cognate antigen is unknown. The PCR was carried out with 60 Vbeta primers and 13 Jbeta primers. TCRdb's table, derived via immunoSEQ multiplex PCR, lists solely in-frame clones and lacks some. Here the sample spans tens of thousands of clones, over 70% being singletons. The germline V gene encodes CDR1 LNHDA and CDR2 SQIVND (reference sequence). The CDR3 totals 12 residues. The V end was cut by 6 bases, the J end by 6 bases, with 11 bases between. The sample is drawn from a study of cytomegalovirus exposure and HLA in healthy donors. Study-level results: In a later analysis, HLA-C alleles had the fewest associated TCRs, DRB1 alleles the most. Presence/absence analyses treated sequencing depth as roughly uniform across donors. A later analysis found that most CMV-associated TCR beta chains appeared HLA-restricted. High specificity and sensitivity for cytomegalovirus status were reported for the classifier.

The sample consisted of PBMCs. This receptor was taken from a man in his fifties or sixties in good health and CMV-seropositive. V and J are TRBV19 and TRBJ1-2; maybe TRBD1 (5 bases). CDR3 loop: CASRGHRDGYTF. CDR3 bases: TGTGCCAGTAGAGGACATCGGGATGGCTACACCTTC. Supplemented by reference TRBV19 and TRBJ1-2, the full variable domain reads DGGITQSPKYLFRKEGQNVTLSCEQNLNHDAMYWYRQDPGQGLRLIYYSQIVNDFQKGDIAEGYSVSREKKESFPLTVTSAQKNPTAFYLCASRGHRDGYTFGSGTRLTVV.